This T cell receptor beta chain was identified during a study of spatial heterogeneity in lung cancer (dated by TCRdb to between 2018 and 2021). Regarding the study in general: More beta-chain than alpha-chain transcripts were consistently detected, likely reflecting higher beta-chain transcript abundance. In non-small cell lung cancer, the study quantitatively compared TCR alpha and beta repertoires across several tumor regions, matched nontumor lung, and blood. Both alpha and beta chains were TCR-sequenced in samples taken at surgery, namely 220 tumor regions, approximately 66 matched nontumor lung samples and 45 to 60 PBMC samples. In the raw uncorrected reads, each unique combination of TCR and UMI appeared more than ten times on average. Nonsynonymous mutation counts, determined by whole-exome sequencing of tumor tissue, were related to features of the TCR repertoire. TCR transcript counts in tumor regions correlated strongly with a T cell transcriptional module score from matched bulk RNA-seq.

Cut back by 6 bases and 0 bases, the V and J ends lie 14 bases apart. From its cysteine to its phenylalanine, the CDR3 spans 15 amino acids. Only the CDR3 part of the read is kept: 45 bases, read in frame from the first base. Reading the germline V gene gives CDR1 MNHNS and CDR2 SASEGT. Judged by its sample share, this clonotype qualifies as medium-sized (0.01 to 0.1%). The antigen it binds to is not known. Nothing much larger sits one base from this clone, and base qualities are not available. Libraries came from 5' RACE. Sequencing instrument: NextSeq 500. To allow correction of PCR and sequencing errors, the TCR library protocol tagged every TCR cDNA molecule with a unique molecular identifier. Concerning the study's data processing: Decombinator tools were used for TCR identification, UMI-based error correction and CDR3 extraction. Expanded TCRs were defined as those above a frequency of 2 per 1,000, corresponding to the top 1% of the tumor frequency distribution. Expanded tumor TCRs statistically deemed absent (corrected P<0.05) from at least one tumor region were classed as regional, and all other expanded tumor TCRs were classed as ubiquitous. Rényi diversity was computed with the R vegan package after subsampling each repertoire 100 times to 5,000 TCRs. CDR3 similarity networks were constructed using string-kernel similarity of amino acid triplets, with links drawn between CDR3s whose pairwise similarity was above 0.82. TCRdb took the public reads, trimmed them with fastp at Q25, ran MiXCR for clone calling and kept in-frame beta chains. Every distinct CDR3 protein forms one entry, paired with its most common genes and DNA. These V and J calls originate from TCRdb's pipeline instead of the authors' own analysis. The sample table holds 4,900 or so distinct CDR3 sequences, of which under 25% were seen once. The ten biggest clones cover approximately 10% of the sample.

Broader findings and caveats from the paper: The tumor nonsynonymous mutation count correlated with the number of expanded alpha and beta TCRs within the tumor. Confirming at a functional level the hypothesis that regional TCRs recognize regional mutations was considered to require additional single-cell paired TCR alpha and beta sequencing. Estimated TCR-seq coverage of tumor T cells was only around 7% for alpha chains and roughly 13% for beta chains. Counts of ubiquitous and regional expanded TCRs were found to correlate with counts of ubiquitous and regional nonsynonymous mutations, respectively.

Read against the paper, the sample's time point label means: sample taken at primary tumor resection. Samples were obtained from approximately 77 patients with early-stage, untreated non-small cell lung cancer from the lung TRACERx cohort. Without any cell sorting, TCR sequencing was performed on whole RNA extracted either from tumor and nontumor lung tissue or from cryopreserved PBMC samples. Patients were selected for TCR sequencing only if sufficient RNA was available from at least two tumor regions. Before being selected, tumor and adjacent nontumor lung specimens were reviewed by a lung pathologist.

The TCR was taken from a male donor with early-stage non-small cell lung cancer. The chain was built from TRBV6-1 and TRBJ1-1; no D gene is confidently identified. The starting material was lung tumor tissue, obtained at surgery. The DNA reads TGTGCCAGCAGCGAGGCCGTGGGGTTGAACACTGAAGCTTTCTTT. This is translated as CASSEAVGLNTEAFF.